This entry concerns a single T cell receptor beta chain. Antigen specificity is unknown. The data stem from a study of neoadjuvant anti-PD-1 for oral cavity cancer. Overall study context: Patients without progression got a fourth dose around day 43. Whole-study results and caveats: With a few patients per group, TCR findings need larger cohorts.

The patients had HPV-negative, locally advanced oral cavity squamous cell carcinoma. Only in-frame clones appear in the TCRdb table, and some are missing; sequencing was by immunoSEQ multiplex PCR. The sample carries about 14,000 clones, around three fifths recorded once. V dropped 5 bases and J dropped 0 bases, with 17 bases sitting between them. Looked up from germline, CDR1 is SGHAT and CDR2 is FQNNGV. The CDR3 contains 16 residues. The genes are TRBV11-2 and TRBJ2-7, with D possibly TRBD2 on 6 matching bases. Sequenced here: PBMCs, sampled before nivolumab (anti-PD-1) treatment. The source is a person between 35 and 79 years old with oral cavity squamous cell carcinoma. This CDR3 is CASSPDSGGSSYEQYF. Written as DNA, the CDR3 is TGTGCCAGCAGCCCCGATAGCGGAGGGAGCTCCTACGAGCAGTACTTC.